These 3 T cell receptor beta chains share one sample of origin, sequenced in a study of T-cell reconstitution after alpha-beta-depleted transplantation in children (dated by TCRdb to the mid-2010s). The library was generated by PCR. The instrument was an Illumina HiSeq 2500. TCR library preparation used molecular barcoding, with unique molecular identifiers applied to normalize quantification of the TCRbeta repertoire. TCRdb trimmed the raw reads at Q25, called clones with MiXCR and kept productive beta chains. Merged by CDR3 protein, the rows form single entries marked with the most common genes and DNA. The sample records a few hundred thousand distinct CDR3 sequences, around 13% of which are singletons. The ten largest clones add up to roughly 5.4% of the sample. The sample in question was PBMCs from the stem cell graft donor, obtained from the stem cell graft. The receptors here all came from a human donor who donated a stem cell graft to a child with combined immunodeficiency.

This clonotype was found a few times. The V and J genes are TRBV14 and TRBJ2-3; D gene uncertain. CDR1 is SGHDN and CDR2 is FVKESK in the germline V gene. V was cut by 1 base and J by 7 bases, with 9 bases left in between. This CDR3 comprises 13 residues. As DNA, the CDR3 is TGTGCCAGCAGCCAAGCAGGTTACCATACGCAGTATTTT. As protein: CASSQAGYHTQYF. The whole variable domain, filled in from reference TRBV14 and TRBJ2-3, reads EAGVTQFPSHSVIEKGQTVTLRCDPISGHDNLYWYRRVMGKEIKFLLHFVKESKQDESGMPNNRFLAERTGGTYSTLKVQPAELEDSGVYFCASSQAGYHTQYFGPGTRLTVL.

The chain has TRBV7-9 and TRBJ2-7; 8 nucleotides match TRBD2. The CDR3 has 13 residues. V was pared by 6 bases and J by 3 bases, with 4 bases of the junction left unmatched. Germline lookup yields CDR1 SEHNR and CDR2 FQNEAQ (reference sequence). CDR3 sequence: CASRPGTSYEQYF. The DNA of the CDR3 is TGTGCCAGCAGACCCGGGACTAGCTACGAGCAGTACTTC. The variable domain in full, completed from reference TRBV7-9 and TRBJ2-7, reads DTGVSQNPRHKITKRGQNVTFRCDPISEHNRLYWYRQTLGQGPEFLTYFQNEAQLEKSRLLSDRFSAERPKGSFSTLEIQRTEQGDSAMYLCASRPGTSYEQYFGPGTRLTVT.

V is TRBV5-5 and J is TRBJ1-1; D perhaps matches TRBD1 (6 bases). The CDR3 length is 14 residues. CDR1 SGHKS and CDR2 YYEKEE come from the germline V gene (reference sequence). The ends were cut back, 5 bases at V and 4 bases at J, with 15 bases in the middle. The CDR3 region has the DNA TGTGCCAGCAGTACCACGCAGGGGCTCACTGAAGCTTTCTTT. Residues: CASSTTQGLTEAFF. Full variable domain (missing parts from reference TRBV5-5 and TRBJ1-1): DAGVTQSPTHLIKTRGQQVTLRCSPISGHKSVSWYQQVLGQGPQFIFQYYEKEERGRGNFPDRFSARQFPNYSSELNVNALLLGDSALYLCASSTTQGLTEAFFGQGTRLTVV.